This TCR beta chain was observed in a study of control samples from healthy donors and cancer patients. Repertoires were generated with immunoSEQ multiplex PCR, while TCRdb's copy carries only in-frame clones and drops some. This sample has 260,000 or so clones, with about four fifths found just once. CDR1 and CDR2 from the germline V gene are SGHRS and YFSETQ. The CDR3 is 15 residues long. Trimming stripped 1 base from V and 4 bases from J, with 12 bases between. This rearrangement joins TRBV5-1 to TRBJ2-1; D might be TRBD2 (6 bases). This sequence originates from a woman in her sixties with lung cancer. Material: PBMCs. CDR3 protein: CASSLLPGTYNEQFF. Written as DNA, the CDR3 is TGCGCCAGCAGCTTGCTACCGGGGACTTACAATGAGCAGTTCTTC.